This is a list of T cell receptor beta chains from one sample in a study of identical twins. One entry per CDR3 protein, called by TCRdb with MiXCR from the 5' RACE reads. This table holds 690,000 or so distinct CDR3 sequences, 8.5% to 9.5% found once. A further study also used this sample, focusing on yellow fever vaccine responses in identical twins.

Source material: PBMCs. These receptors were taken from a woman younger than 35 in good health. CDR3s include the opening cysteine and the closing phenylalanine or tryptophan. The D gene is left open where the match is weak. Not every row has a clone size; where given, it reads once, few, many or a size class.

D gene: .
V gene: TRBV20-1
clone size: few
CDR3 protein: CSARDEPESYEQYF

D gene: .
V gene: TRBV5-6
clone size: .
CDR3 protein: CASSPAAVGGYEQFF

D gene: .
V gene: TRBV28
clone size: .
CDR3 protein: CASRLLGTNTGELFF

D gene: TRBD2
V gene: TRBV28
clone size: few
CDR3 protein: CASSLAALAGEETQYF

D gene: .
V gene: TRBV7-2
clone size: many
CDR3 protein: CASSLAGDSGNEQFF

D gene: .
V gene: TRBV11-2
clone size: many
CDR3 protein: CASSLDRATSTDTQYF

D gene: .
V gene: TRBV6-6
clone size: .
CDR3 protein: CARHRPEQYF

D gene: TRBD2
V gene: TRBV3-1
clone size: .
CDR3 protein: CASSHGTSLEQFF

D gene: .
V gene: TRBV7-2
clone size: .
CDR3 protein: CASSSKRPYSYEQYF

D gene: .
V gene: TRBV6-2/TRBV6-3
clone size: .
CDR3 protein: CASIPDGVQETQYF

D gene: TRBD2
V gene: TRBV28
clone size: few
CDR3 protein: CASSPMGLAGTYEQYF

D gene: .
V gene: TRBV20-1
clone size: .
CDR3 protein: CSATPDSGWYEQYF

D gene: .
V gene: TRBV18
clone size: many
CDR3 protein: CASSPENAGSTYEQYF

D gene: .
V gene: TRBV27
clone size: .
CDR3 protein: CASSGNAYEQFF

D gene: .
V gene: TRBV28
clone size: many
CDR3 protein: CASSFWGPSETQYF

D gene: TRBD1
V gene: TRBV6-1
clone size: many
CDR3 protein: CASSRGTGKVYNEQFF

D gene: TRBD1
V gene: TRBV28
clone size: few
CDR3 protein: CASSLSGTANYGYTF

D gene: .
V gene: TRBV10-2
clone size: many
CDR3 protein: CASSGGGTDTQYF

D gene: .
V gene: TRBV6-8
clone size: .
CDR3 protein: CAREGTGELFF

D gene: .
V gene: TRBV7-9
clone size: few
CDR3 protein: CASSLPDLARYTDTQYF

D gene: .
V gene: TRBV3-1
clone size: .
CDR3 protein: CASSQDRRVVKGETQYF

D gene: TRBD2
V gene: TRBV11-2
clone size: .
CDR3 protein: CASSSGTSLGEDTQYF

D gene: TRBD1
V gene: TRBV2
clone size: .
CDR3 protein: CASRDWTGLDGELFF

D gene: .
V gene: TRBV20-1
clone size: many
CDR3 protein: CSAREAVSYEQYF

D gene: .
V gene: TRBV27
clone size: few
CDR3 protein: CASKWQDNEQFF

D gene: .
V gene: TRBV12-3/TRBV12-4
clone size: .
CDR3 protein: CASSHEGTNEQFF

D gene: TRBD2
V gene: TRBV27
clone size: few
CDR3 protein: CASSFGTSGRMYNEQFF

D gene: .
V gene: TRBV3-1
clone size: few
CDR3 protein: CASSQGVSSKNIQYF

D gene: .
V gene: TRBV29-1
clone size: few
CDR3 protein: CSVVGEENTEAFF

D gene: TRBD1
V gene: TRBV7-2
clone size: .
CDR3 protein: CASSYTGGGTQYF

D gene: .
V gene: TRBV9
clone size: .
CDR3 protein: CASSPAQGGSPLHF

D gene: TRBD2
V gene: TRBV28
clone size: .
CDR3 protein: CASSSPGLAGGLYEQYF

D gene: TRBD1
V gene: TRBV7-9
clone size: few
CDR3 protein: CASNTFGGTGSEKLFF

D gene: .
V gene: TRBV5-1
clone size: .
CDR3 protein: CASSRQNGGQETQYF

D gene: TRBD1
V gene: TRBV6-5
clone size: few
CDR3 protein: CASSYVTGAAEQYF

D gene: .
V gene: TRBV10-3
clone size: few
CDR3 protein: CAISDLGYQETQYF

D gene: .
V gene: TRBV24-1
clone size: few
CDR3 protein: CATSEPLTGPEQFF

D gene: .
V gene: TRBV29-1
clone size: few
CDR3 protein: CSAYPGQETQYF

D gene: .
V gene: TRBV20-1
clone size: .
CDR3 protein: CSARVGGAGTRRNEQFF

D gene: .
V gene: TRBV11-2
clone size: .
CDR3 protein: CASSLVSPDEQFF

D gene: .
V gene: TRBV20-1
clone size: few
CDR3 protein: CSADFLLEGYEQYF